Below, 21 T cell receptor beta chains from the same sample are listed, as sequenced in a study of tissue T cells after allogeneic stem cell transplantation. Clones were read by immunoSEQ multiplex PCR, and TCRdb kept only the in-frame ones, dropping some. The data contain fewer than 8,000 clones, about three quarters of them singletons. Specimen: tissue from the rectum, collected at autopsy. The receptors stem from a woman aged 18-49 years with breast cancer.

V is TRBV3-1 (or the pseudogene TRBV3-2) and J is TRBJ2-3, with D perhaps assigned TRBD1 or TRBD2 (6 bases each). There are 18 residues in the CDR3. Trimming pared 4 bases from V and 4 bases from J, leaving 24 bases between. In germline, CDR1 is LGHDT, CDR2 YNNKEL (reference sequence). In DNA, the CDR3 is TGTGCCAGCAGCCGGGGGCCGGAGGGGGGATGGGCATCAGATACGCAGTATTTT. Encoded protein: CASSRGPEGGWASDTQYF.

The chain links TRBV6-1 to TRBJ2-6; the D gene is possibly TRBD1 (5 bases). V was shortened by 4 bases and J by 0 bases, with 10 bases between the two germline ends. Germline V CDR1 and CDR2: MNHNS, SASEGT. This CDR3 region has 16 residues. CDR3 sequence reads: CASSVGHRSGANVLTF. CDR3 DNA: TGTGCCAGCAGTGTAGGACACCGCTCTGGGGCCAACGTCCTGACTTTC.

The chain employs TRBV5-1 and TRBJ2-3, with D possibly matching TRBD2 (5 bases). Germline-derived CDR1 and CDR2 are SGHRS and YFSETQ. This CDR3 has 12 amino acids. V lost 3 bases and J 3 bases, leaving 5 bases between the germline ends. The CDR3 DNA reads as TGCGCCAGCAGCTCGGGGACAGATACGCAGTATTTT. Its protein is CASSSGTDTQYF. Supplemented by reference TRBV5-1 and TRBJ2-3, the full variable domain reads KAGVTQTPRYLIKTRGQQVTLSCSPISGHRSVSWYQQTPGQGLQFLFEYFSETQRNKGNFPGRFSGRQFSNSRSEMNVSTLELGDSALYLCASSSGTDTQYFGPGTRLTVL.

This clone has more than one count but fewer than ten. The rearrangement joins TRBV28 to TRBJ2-7, with D perhaps being TRBD1 or TRBD2 (6 bases each). CDR1 and CDR2 from the germline V gene are MDHEN and SYDVKM. V lost 6 bases and J lost 3, with 15 bases in between. The CDR3 covers 14 residues. In nucleotides, the CDR3 is TGTGCCAGCAGATTACGACAGGACTACTACGAGCAGTACTTC. Its protein product is CASRLRQDYYEQYF.

This clone was detected only a few times. The V call is TRBV5-1, the J call TRBJ2-7; D possibly corresponds to TRBD2 (6 bases). The CDR3 loop spans 14 amino acids. Germline V gives CDR1 SGHRS, CDR2 YFSETQ. V dropped 1 base and J dropped 5 bases, with 13 bases sitting between them. CDR3 DNA sequence: TGCGCCAGCAGCTTGTTAACCGGGAGCGACGAGCAGTACTTC. Translation gives CASSLLTGSDEQYF.

This rearrangement joins TRBV11-2 to TRBJ1-2; weak D call: TRBD1 (5 bases). The CDR3 runs 16 residues. Germline CDR1 and CDR2: SGHAT and FQNNGV. Trimming stripped 5 bases from V and 1 base from J, with 17 bases between. The CDR3 sequence is CASSPGWQANNYGYTF. The CDR3, as DNA: TGTGCCAGCAGCCCAGGGTGGCAGGCGAATAACTATGGCTACACCTTC.

CDR3 nucleotides: TGTGCCAGCAGTGAATCCCCGGGACAGGGTACCTCTAACTATGGCTACACCTTC. Translated: CASSESPGQGTSNYGYTF. The V and J genes are TRBV25-1 and TRBJ1-2; 9 bases align to TRBD1. The CDR3 length is 18 residues. The ends lost 1 base at V and 0 bases at J; junction bases unmatched: 9. Per germline, CDR1 MGHDK and CDR2 SYGVNS.

V gene TRBV7-3 combines with J gene TRBJ2-2; D might be TRBD2 (5 bases). CDR3 length: 14 amino acids. V lost 1 base and J 5 bases, leaving 8 bases between the germline ends. Germline V CDR1 and CDR2: SGHTA, FQGTGA. CDR3 nucleotide sequence: TGTGCCAGCAGCTTAATGAGGGAAACCGGGGAGCTGTTTTTT. It is translated as CASSLMRETGELFF.

In this sample, this clone turned up once. The chain carries TRBV5-4 and TRBJ2-7, with D perhaps TRBD2 (6 bases). Germline CDR1 reads SGHNT; CDR2 reads YYREEE (reference sequence). V gave up 3 bases and J gave up 7 bases, with 23 bases separating them. The CDR3 sequence is 16 residues long. In DNA form, the CDR3 reads TGTGCCAGCAGCTCCAATTCGGGCCTAGCGTCGGGAGAGCAGTACTTC. Its protein product is CASSSNSGLASGEQYF.

The CDR3, as DNA: TGCGCCAGCAGCTTTACGGGCCTGCCAGATACGCAGTATTTT. Residues: CASSFTGLPDTQYF. V gene TRBV5-1 combines with J gene TRBJ2-3; no clear D. Germline CDR1 SGHRS, CDR2 YFSETQ. Trimming removed 2 bases from V and 4 bases from J, with 11 bases in between. The CDR3 runs 14 residues. Drawing the rest from reference TRBV5-1 and TRBJ2-3, the complete variable domain is KAGVTQTPRYLIKTRGQQVTLSCSPISGHRSVSWYQQTPGQGLQFLFEYFSETQRNKGNFPGRFSGRQFSNSRSEMNVSTLELGDSALYLCASSFTGLPDTQYFGPGTRLTVL.

The chain joins TRBV5-4 to TRBJ1-1; D is possibly TRBD1 (5 bases). Germline CDR1 is SGHNT and CDR2 is YYREEE (reference sequence). The CDR3 consists of 15 residues. V lost 4 bases and J lost 0, with 13 bases in between. CDR3: CASSPGTSMNTEAFF. The CDR3 DNA follows: TGTGCCAGCAGCCCCGGGACGTCGATGAACACTGAAGCTTTCTTT.

The chain joins TRBV27 to TRBJ1-1; D perhaps matches TRBD1 (5 bases). V lost 2 bases and J lost 6, with 22 bases in between. CDR1 MNHEY and CDR2 SMNVEV come from the germline V gene (reference sequence). This CDR3 has 17 amino acids. The CDR3 spells CASSLLGSPQGRAEAFF. CDR3 nucleotide sequence: TGTGCCAGCAGTTTACTCGGTAGTCCGCAGGGCAGAGCTGAAGCTTTCTTT.

This clone has only a few counts. The chain links TRBV11-1 to TRBJ1-4; 7 bases align to TRBD1. J gave up 7 bases and V 1 base, and 6 bases lay outside the gene matches. The CDR3 is made up of 15 amino acids. CDR1 and CDR2 (germline): SGHAT, FQDESV (reference sequence). CDR3 nucleotide sequence: TGTGCCAGCAGCTTAGGTCGGGACAGACCTGAAAAACTGTTTTTT. Translated: CASSLGRDRPEKLFF.

J is TRBJ2-2 and V is TRBV28, with 8 bases fitting TRBD2. The CDR3 length is 15 residues. Unmatched junction bases numbered 3, after V lost 6 bases and J lost 0 bases. CDR1 and CDR2 from the germline V gene are MDHEN and SYDVKM. The CDR3 DNA is TGTGCCAGCAGGTTTAGCGGGACGAACACCGGGGAGCTGTTTTTT. This encodes CASRFSGTNTGELFF.

This chain links TRBV28 with TRBJ2-7; maybe TRBD2 (6 bases). The CDR3 is 15 amino acids. The germline gives CDR1 MDHEN, CDR2 SYDVKM. Trimming pared 4 bases from V and 0 bases from J, leaving 13 bases between. CDR3 region: CASSSRGTVSYEQYF. DNA of the CDR3: TGTGCCAGCAGTTCCCGCGGGACGGTCTCCTACGAGCAGTACTTC.

The chain carries TRBV5-5 and TRBJ2-7; D not certain. Looked up from germline, CDR1 is SGHKS and CDR2 is YYEKEE (reference sequence). V dropped 0 bases and J dropped 2 bases, with 6 bases sitting between them. The CDR3 runs to 13 residues. The DNA of the CDR3 is TGTGCCAGCAGCTTGGTTGGAACCTACGAGCAGTACTTC. This translates into CASSLVGTYEQYF.

The V and J genes are TRBV11-3 and TRBJ2-1; D unresolved. Per germline, CDR1 SGHNT and CDR2 YENEEA. V gave up 1 base and J gave up 9 bases, with 13 bases separating them. The CDR3 runs 14 residues. CDR3 coding DNA: TGTGCCAGCAGCTTAGGCCTTAGCTCTATTGAGCAGTTCTTC. It encodes CASSLGLSSIEQFF.

V usage is TRBV19 and J usage is TRBJ1-6; D perhaps matches TRBD1 (5 bases). The CDR3 runs 13 residues. Trimming took 5 bases from V and 8 from J, leaving 10 bases between them. The germline gives CDR1 LNHDA, CDR2 SQIVND (reference sequence). CDR3 sequence (DNA): TGTGCCAGTAGTGCCAAAGGGGATTCACCCCTCCACTTT. Translating it yields CASSAKGDSPLHF.

Concerning this clone itself: At one end, the junction sequence differs from germline, possibly due to a read error. The chain has TRBV27 and TRBJ2-7; either TRBD1 or TRBD2 may supply D (5 bases each). Germline V CDR1 and CDR2: MNHEY, SMNVEV (reference sequence). This CDR3 is 10 amino acids long. CDR3 in amino acids: CANSFDGGYF. CDR3 coding DNA: TGTGCCAACAGTTTTGATGGGGGTTACTTC.

V gene TRBV4-3 combines with J gene TRBJ1-6, with a weak D call TRBD1 (6 bases). Germline V lookup: CDR1 LGHNA, CDR2 YSLEER. This CDR3 spans 15 amino acids. The germline V and J ends were trimmed by 5 bases and 6 bases, with 14 bases remaining between them. This CDR3 is CASSYIQQGNSPLHF. DNA of the CDR3: TGCGCCAGCAGCTACATCCAACAGGGTAATTCACCCCTCCACTTT.

This rearrangement joins TRBV19 to TRBJ2-5; D gene unclear. V lost 5 bases and J lost 5, with 18 bases in between. Germline V gene sequence: CDR1 LNHDA, CDR2 SQIVND (reference sequence). This CDR3 contains 15 residues. CDR3 coding DNA: TGTGCCAGTAGTGTAAAGCCCCCCCCCTGGGAGACCCAGTACTTC. The encoded protein is CASSVKPPPWETQYF.